The present T cell receptor (beta chain) was sequenced within a study of OX40 agonist ivuxolimab in advanced cancers. Here immunoSEQ multiplex PCR was the method, and the copy in TCRdb shows in-frame clones only, minus some. This sample carries 75,000 to 100,000 clones, 75% to 95% of them seen once, and the ten largest clones take around 0.31%. This CDR3 has 14 residues. Study results and caveats: CD8+ T cells were the subset that, on average, had more expanded clones than CD4+.

In the case of this clone: Its specificity is unknown.

The TCR was taken from an adult with an advanced solid tumor such as melanoma, head and neck, liver or kidney cancer. Sequenced here: CD4+ or CD8+ T cells sorted from blood, sampled in a trial of the OX40 agonist ivuxolimab. V usage is TRBV21-1 and J usage is TRBJ2-5. TRBV21-1 has pseudogene status. CDR3 coding DNA: TGTGCCAGCAGCGGATTCTCGTACCAAGAGACCCAGTACTTC. Translation gives CASSGFSYQETQYF.